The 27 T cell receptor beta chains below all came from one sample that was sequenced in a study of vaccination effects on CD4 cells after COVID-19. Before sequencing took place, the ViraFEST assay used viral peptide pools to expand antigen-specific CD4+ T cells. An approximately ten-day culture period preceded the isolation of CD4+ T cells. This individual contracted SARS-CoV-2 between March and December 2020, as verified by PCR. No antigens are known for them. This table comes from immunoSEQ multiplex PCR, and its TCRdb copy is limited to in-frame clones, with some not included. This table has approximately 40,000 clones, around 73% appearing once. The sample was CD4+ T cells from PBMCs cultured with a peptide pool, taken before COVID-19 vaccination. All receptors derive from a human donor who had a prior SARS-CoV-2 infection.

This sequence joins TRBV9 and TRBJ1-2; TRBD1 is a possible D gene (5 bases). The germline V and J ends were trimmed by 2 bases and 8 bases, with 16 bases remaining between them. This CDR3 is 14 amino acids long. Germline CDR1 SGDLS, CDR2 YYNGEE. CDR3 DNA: TGTGCCAGCAGCGTGCAGGGCGAATCGGGCGGCTACACCTTC. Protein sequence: CASSVQGESGGYTF. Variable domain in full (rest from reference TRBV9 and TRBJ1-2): DSGVTQTPKHLITATGQRVTLRCSPRSGDLSVYWYQQSLDQGLQFLIQYYNGEERAKGNILERFSAQQFPDLHSELNLSSLELGDSALYFCASSVQGESGGYTFGSGTRLTVV.

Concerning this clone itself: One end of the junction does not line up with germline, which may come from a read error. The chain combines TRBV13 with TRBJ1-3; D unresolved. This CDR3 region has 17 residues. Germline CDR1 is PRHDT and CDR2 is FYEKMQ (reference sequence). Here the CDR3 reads CASSIGGVLGSGNTIYF. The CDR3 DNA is TGTGCCAGCAGCATAGGAGGCGTTCTCGGCTCTGGAAACACCATATATTTT.

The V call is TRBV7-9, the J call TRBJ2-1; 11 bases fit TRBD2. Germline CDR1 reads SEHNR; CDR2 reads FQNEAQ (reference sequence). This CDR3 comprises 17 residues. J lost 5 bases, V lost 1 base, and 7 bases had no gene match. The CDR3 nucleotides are TGTGCCAGCAGCTTAGTTGCTAGCGGGGGGTCGAACAATGAGCAGTTCTTC. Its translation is CASSLVASGGSNNEQFF.

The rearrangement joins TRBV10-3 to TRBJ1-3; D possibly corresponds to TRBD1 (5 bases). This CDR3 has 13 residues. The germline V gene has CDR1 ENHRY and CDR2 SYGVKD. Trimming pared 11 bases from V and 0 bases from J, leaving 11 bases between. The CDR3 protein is CASGKDSGNTIYF. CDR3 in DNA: TGTGCCTCAGGGAAGGACTCTGGAAACACCATATATTTT.

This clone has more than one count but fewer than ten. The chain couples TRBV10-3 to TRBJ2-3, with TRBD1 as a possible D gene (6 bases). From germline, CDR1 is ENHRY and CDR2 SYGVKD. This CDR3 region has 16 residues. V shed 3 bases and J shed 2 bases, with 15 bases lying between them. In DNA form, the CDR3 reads TGTGCCATCAGTGATGGGGCAGGGGCACCCACAGATACGCAGTATTTT. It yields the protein CAISDGAGAPTDTQYF.

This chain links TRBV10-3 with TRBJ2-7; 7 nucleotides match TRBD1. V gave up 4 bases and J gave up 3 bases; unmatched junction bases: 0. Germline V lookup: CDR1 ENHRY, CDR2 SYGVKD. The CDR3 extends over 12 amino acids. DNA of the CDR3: TGTGCCATCAGTGCAGGGGGCTACGAGCAGTACTTC. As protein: CAISAGGYEQYF.

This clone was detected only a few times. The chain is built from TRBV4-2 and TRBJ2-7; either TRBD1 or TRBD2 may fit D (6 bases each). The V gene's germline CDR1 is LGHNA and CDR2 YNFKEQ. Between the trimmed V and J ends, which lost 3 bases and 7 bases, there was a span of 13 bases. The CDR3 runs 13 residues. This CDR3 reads CASSHRGEGEQYF. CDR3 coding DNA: TGTGCCAGCAGCCATAGGGGGGAAGGAGAGCAGTACTTC.

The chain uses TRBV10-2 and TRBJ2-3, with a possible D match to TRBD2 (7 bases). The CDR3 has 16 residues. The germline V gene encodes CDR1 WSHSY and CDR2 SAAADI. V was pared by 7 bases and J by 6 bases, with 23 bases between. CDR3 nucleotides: TGCGCCAGCATCGCGGGGGCTAGTCCCGGTTTGGATACGCAGTATTTT. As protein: CASIAGASPGLDTQYF.

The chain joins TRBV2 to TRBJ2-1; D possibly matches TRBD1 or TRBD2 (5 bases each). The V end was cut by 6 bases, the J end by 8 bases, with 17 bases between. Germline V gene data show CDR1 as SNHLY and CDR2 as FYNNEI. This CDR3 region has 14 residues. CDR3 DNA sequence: TGTGCCAGCAGGCGTACCCCCCGGGGCGATGAGCAGTTCTTC. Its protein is CASRRTPRGDEQFF.

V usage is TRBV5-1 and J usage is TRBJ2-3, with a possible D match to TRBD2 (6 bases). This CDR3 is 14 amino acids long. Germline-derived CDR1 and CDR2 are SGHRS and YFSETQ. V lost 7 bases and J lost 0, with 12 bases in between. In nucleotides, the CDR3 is TGCGCCAGCGGCTGGGCGGGAAGCACAGATACGCAGTATTTT. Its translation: CASGWAGSTDTQYF.

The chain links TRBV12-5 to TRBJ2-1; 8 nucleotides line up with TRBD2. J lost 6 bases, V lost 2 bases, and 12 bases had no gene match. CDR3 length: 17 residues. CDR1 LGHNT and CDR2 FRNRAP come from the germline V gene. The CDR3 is CASGLSEGLVSSNEQFF. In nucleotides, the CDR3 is TGTGCTAGTGGTTTGTCCGAGGGACTAGTGAGTTCCAATGAGCAGTTCTTC.

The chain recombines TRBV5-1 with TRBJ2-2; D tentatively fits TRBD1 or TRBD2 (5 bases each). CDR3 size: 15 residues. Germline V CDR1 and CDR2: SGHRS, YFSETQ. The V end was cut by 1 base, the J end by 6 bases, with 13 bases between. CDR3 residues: CASSLQGLGAGELFF. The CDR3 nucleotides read TGCGCCAGCAGCTTGCAGGGATTGGGAGCCGGGGAGCTGTTTTTT.

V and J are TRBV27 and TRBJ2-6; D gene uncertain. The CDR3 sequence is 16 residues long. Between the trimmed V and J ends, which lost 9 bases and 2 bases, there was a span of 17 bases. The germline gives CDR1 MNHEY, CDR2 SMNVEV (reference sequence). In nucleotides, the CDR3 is TGTGCCAGTACCCCTTCCTGGTATCCTGGGGCCAACGTCCTGACTTTC. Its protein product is CASTPSWYPGANVLTF.

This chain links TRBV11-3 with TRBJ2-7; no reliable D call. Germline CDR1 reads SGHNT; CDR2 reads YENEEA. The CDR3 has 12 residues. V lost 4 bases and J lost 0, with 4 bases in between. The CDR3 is CASSSSSYEQYF. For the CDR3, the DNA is TGTGCCAGCAGCTCCAGCTCCTACGAGCAGTACTTC.

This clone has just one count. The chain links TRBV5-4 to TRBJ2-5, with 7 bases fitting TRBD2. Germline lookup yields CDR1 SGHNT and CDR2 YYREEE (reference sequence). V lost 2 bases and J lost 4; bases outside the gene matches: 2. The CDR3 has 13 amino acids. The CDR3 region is CASSFLAGETQYF. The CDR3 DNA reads TGTGCCAGCAGCTTCTTAGCGGGAGAGACCCAGTACTTC.

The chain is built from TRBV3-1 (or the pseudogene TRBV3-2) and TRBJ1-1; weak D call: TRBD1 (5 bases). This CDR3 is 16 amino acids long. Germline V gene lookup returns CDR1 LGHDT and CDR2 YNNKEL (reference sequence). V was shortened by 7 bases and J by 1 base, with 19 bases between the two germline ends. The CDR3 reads CASTGGKGRQNTEAFF. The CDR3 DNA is TGTGCCAGCACCGGGGGAAAGGGACGGCAGAACACTGAAGCTTTCTTT.

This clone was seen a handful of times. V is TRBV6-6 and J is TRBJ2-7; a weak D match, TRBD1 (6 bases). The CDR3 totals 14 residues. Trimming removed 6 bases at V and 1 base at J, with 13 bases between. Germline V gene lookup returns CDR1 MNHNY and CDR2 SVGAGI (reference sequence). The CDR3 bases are TGTGCCAGCAGCCAGGACAGACTATCCTACGAGCAGTACTTC. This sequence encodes CASSQDRLSYEQYF.

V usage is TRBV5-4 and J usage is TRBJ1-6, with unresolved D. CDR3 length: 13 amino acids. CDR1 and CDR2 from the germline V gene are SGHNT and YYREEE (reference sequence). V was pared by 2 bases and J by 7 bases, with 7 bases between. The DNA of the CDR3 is TGTGCCAGCAGCTTAGAATTGAATTCACCCCTCCACTTT. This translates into CASSLELNSPLHF.

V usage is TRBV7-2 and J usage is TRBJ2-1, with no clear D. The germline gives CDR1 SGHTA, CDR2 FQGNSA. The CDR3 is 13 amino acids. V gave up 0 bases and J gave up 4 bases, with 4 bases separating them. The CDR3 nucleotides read TGTGCCAGCAGCTTAGCGAGGTACAATGAGCAGTTCTTC. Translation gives CASSLARYNEQFF.

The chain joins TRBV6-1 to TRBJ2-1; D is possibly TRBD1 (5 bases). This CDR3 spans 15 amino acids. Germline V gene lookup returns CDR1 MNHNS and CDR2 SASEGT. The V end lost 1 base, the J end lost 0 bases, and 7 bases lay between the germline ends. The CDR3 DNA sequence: TGTGCCAGCAGTGAAGACAGGAGCTCCTACAATGAGCAGTTCTTC. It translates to CASSEDRSSYNEQFF.

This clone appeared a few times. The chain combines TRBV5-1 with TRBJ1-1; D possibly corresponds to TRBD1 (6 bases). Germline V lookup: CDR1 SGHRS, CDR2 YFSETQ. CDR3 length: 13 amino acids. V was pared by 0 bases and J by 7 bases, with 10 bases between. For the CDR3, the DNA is TGCGCCAGCAGCTTGGAGGGGGAGGGTGAAGCTTTCTTT. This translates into CASSLEGEGEAFF.

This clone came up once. CDR3 region: CSGGQLQETQYF. The CDR3 region has the DNA TGCAGCGGGGGACAGCTCCAAGAGACCCAGTACTTC. The gene calls are TRBV29-1 and TRBJ2-5; 7 positions agree with TRBD1. The CDR3 consists of 12 residues. Germline V gene lookup returns CDR1 SQVTM and CDR2 ANQGSEA. Trimming cost V 7 bases and J 1 base; bases outside gene matches: 3.

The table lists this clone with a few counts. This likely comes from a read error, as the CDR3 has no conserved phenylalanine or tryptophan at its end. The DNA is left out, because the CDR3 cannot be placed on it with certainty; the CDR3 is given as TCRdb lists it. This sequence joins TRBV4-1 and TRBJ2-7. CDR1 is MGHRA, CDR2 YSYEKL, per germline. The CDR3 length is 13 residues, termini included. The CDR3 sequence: CASSQRGVDPVLY.

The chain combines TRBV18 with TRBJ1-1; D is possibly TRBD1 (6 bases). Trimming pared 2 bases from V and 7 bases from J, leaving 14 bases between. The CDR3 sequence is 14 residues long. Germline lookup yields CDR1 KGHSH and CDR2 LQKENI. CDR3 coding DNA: TGTGCCAGCTCACCAACGGTCGGACAGAGTGAAGCTTTCTTT. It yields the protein CASSPTVGQSEAFF.

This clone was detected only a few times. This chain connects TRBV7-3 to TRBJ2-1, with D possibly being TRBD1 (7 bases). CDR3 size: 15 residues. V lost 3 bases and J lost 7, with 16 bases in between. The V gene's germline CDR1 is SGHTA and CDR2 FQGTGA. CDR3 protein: CASSFVRGAPNEQFF. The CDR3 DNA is TGTGCCAGCAGCTTCGTCAGGGGGGCACCTAATGAGCAGTTCTTC.

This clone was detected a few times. The CDR3 region has the DNA TGTGCCAGCAGCCAAGATTTCACAGGGGAAGGGGCCCAGTACTTC. It is translated as CASSQDFTGEGAQYF. The rearrangement joins TRBV4-2 to TRBJ2-5; 7 bases align to TRBD1. J was trimmed by 9 bases and V by 0 bases; bases with no gene match: 10. The CDR3 is 15 residues long. Per germline, CDR1 LGHNA and CDR2 YNFKEQ.

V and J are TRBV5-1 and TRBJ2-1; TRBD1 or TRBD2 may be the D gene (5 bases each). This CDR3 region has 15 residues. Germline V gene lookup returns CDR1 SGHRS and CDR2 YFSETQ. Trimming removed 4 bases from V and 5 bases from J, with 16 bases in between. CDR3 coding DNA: TGCGCCAGCAGCCCCGGGATATCGGACAACAATGAGCAGTTCTTC. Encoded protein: CASSPGISDNNEQFF.